This T cell receptor beta chain was sequenced for a study of blood T cell repertoires in COVID-19. Study-level background: Whether acute or convalescent, the COVID-19 samples came from the United States, Italy and Spain. T cells, B-cell-depleted T cells, or PBMCs provided the cDNA or gDNA that served as material.

J lost 3 bases, V lost 3 bases, and 2 bases had no gene match. The CDR3 has 13 amino acids. Germline V CDR1 and CDR2: SGDLS, YYNGEE. This clone was detected only a few times. Original methodology: Nucleated cell counts were estimated from reference gene primer amplification. Produced via immunoSEQ multiplex PCR; TCRdb's table is partial and in-frame only. That table supplies the V and J calls and clone size; D and trimming were determined from the DNA. The top ten clones hold approximately 2.4% of a sample with about 36,000 clones, roughly 90% of them seen once. The specimen sequenced was peripheral blood. The V and J genes are TRBV9 and TRBJ2-7; 8 bases map to TRBD1. This TCR came from a human donor in a cohort sampled during active COVID-19. CDR3 residues: CASSGTGNYEQYF. CDR3 DNA sequence: TGTGCCAGCAGCGGGACAGGGAACTACGAGCAGTACTTC.